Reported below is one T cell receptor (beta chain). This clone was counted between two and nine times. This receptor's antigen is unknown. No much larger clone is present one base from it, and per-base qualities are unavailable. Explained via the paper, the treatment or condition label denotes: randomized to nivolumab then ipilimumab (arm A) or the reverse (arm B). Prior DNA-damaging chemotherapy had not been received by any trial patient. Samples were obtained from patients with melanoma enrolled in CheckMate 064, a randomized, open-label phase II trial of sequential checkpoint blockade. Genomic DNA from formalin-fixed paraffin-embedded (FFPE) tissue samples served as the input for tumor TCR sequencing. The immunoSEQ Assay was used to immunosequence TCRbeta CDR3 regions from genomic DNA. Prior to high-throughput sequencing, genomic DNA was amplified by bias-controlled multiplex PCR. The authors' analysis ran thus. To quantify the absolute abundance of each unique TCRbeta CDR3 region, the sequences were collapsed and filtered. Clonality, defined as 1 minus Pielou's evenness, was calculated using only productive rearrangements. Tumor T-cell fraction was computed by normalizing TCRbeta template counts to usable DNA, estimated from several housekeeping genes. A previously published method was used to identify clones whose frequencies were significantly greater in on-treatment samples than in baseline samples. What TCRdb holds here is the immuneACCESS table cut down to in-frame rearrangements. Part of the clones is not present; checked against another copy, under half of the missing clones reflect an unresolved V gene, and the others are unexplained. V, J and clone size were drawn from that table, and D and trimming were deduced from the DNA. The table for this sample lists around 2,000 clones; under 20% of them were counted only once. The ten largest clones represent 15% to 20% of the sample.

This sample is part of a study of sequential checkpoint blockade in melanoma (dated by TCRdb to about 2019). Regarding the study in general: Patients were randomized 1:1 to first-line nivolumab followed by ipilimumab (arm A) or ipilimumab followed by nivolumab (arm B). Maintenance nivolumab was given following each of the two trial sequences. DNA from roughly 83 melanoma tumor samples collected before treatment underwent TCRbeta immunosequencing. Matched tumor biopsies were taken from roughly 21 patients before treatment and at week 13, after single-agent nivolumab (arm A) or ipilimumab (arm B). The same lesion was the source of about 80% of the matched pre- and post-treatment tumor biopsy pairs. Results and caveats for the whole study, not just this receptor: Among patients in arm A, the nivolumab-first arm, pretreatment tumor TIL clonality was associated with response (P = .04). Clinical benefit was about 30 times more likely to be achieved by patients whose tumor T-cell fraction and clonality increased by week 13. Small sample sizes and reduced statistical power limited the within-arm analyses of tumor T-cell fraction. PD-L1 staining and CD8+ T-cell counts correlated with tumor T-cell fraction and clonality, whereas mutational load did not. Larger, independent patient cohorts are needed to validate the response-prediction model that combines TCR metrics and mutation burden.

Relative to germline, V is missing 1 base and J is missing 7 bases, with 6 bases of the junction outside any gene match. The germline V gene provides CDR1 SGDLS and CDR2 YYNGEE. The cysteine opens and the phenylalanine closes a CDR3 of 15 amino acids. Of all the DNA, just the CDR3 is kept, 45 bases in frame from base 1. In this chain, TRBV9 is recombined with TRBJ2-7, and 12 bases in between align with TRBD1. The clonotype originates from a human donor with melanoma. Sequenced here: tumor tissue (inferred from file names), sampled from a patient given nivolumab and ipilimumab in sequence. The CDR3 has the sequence CASSVTGQGAGEQYF. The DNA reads TGTGCCAGCAGCGTAACGGGACAGGGGGCAGGGGAGCAGTACTTC.